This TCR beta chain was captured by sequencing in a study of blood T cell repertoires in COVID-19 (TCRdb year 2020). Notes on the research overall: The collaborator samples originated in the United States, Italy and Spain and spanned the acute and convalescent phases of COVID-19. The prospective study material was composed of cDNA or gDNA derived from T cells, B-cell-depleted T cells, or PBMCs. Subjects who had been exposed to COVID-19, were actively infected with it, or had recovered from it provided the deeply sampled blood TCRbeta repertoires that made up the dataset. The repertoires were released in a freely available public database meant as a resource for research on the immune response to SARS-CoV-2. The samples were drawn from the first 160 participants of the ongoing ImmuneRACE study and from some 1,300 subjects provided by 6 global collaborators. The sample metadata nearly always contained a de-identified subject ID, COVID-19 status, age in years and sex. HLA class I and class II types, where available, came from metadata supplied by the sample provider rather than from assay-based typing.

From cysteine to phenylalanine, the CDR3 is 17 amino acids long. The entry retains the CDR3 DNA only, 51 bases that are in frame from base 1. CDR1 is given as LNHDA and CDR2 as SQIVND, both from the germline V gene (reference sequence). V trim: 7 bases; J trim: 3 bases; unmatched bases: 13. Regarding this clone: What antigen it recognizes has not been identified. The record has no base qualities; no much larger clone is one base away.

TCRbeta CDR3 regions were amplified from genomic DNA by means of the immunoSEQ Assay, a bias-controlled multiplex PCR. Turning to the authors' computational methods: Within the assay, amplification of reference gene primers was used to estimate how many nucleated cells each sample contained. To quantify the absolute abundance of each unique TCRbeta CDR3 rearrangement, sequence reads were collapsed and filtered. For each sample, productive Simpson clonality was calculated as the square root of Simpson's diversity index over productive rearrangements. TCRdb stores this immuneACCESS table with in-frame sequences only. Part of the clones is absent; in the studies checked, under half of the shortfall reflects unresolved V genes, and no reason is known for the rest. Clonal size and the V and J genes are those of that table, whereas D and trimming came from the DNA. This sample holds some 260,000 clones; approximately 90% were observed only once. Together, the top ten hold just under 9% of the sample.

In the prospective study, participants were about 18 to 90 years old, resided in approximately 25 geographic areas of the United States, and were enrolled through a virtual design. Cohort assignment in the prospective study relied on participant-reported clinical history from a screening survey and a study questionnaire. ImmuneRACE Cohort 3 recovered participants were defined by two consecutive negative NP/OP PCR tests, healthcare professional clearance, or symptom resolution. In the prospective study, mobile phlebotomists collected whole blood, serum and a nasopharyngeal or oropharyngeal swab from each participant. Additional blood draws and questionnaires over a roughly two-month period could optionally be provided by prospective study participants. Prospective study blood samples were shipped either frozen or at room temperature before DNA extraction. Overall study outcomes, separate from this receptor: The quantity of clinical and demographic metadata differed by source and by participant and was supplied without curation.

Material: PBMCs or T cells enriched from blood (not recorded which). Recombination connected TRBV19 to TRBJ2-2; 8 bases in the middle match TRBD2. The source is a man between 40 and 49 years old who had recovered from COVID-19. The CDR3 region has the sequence CASTSYAGGHDTGELFF. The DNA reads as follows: TGTGCCAGTACCTCCTACGCGGGAGGTCACGACACCGGGGAGCTGTTTTTT.